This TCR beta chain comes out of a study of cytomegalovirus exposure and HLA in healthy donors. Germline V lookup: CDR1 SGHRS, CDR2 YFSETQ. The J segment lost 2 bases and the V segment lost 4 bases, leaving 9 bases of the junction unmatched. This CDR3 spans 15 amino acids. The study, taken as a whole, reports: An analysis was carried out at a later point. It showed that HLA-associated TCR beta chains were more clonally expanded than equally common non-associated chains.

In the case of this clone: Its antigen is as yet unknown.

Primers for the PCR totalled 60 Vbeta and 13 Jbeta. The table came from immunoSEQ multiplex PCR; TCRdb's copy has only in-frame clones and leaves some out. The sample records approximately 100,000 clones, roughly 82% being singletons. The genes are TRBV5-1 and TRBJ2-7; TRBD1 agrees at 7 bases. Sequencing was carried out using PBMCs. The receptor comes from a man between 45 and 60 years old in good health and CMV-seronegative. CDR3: CASSHGQVNTYEQYF. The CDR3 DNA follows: TGCGCCAGCAGCCACGGACAGGTTAACACCTACGAGCAGTACTTC.